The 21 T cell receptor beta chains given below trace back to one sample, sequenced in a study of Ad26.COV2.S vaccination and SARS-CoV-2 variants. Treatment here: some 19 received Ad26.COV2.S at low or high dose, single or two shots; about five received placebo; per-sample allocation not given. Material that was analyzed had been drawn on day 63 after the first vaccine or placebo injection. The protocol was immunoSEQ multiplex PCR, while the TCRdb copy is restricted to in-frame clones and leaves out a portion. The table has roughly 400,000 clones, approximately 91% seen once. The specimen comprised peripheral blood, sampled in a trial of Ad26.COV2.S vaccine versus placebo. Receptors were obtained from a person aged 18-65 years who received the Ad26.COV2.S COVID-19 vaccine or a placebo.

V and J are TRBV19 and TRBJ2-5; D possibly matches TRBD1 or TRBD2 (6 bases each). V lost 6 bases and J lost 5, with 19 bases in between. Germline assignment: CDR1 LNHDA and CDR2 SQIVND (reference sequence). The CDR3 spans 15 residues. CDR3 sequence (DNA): TGTGCCAGTAGCCCCCCGGGGGTAGGGGGTGAGACCCAGTACTTC. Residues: CASSPPGVGGETQYF.

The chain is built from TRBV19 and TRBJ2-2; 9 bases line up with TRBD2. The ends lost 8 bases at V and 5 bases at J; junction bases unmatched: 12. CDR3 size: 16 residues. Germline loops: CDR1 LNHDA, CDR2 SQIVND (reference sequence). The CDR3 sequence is CASVGLAGSKTGELFF. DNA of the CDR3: TGTGCCAGTGTTGGGCTAGCGGGATCTAAAACCGGGGAGCTGTTTTTT. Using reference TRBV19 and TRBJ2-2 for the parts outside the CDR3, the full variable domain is DGGITQSPKYLFRKEGQNVTLSCEQNLNHDAMYWYRQDPGQGLRLIYYSQIVNDFQKGDIAEGYSVSREKKESFPLTVTSAQKNPTAFYLCASVGLAGSKTGELFFGEGSRLTVL.

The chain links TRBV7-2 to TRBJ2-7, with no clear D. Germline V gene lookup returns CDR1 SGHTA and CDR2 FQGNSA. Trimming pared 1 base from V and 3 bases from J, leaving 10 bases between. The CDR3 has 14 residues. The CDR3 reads CASSLGVYGYEQYF. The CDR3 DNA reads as TGTGCCAGCAGCTTAGGTGTCTACGGCTACGAGCAGTACTTC.

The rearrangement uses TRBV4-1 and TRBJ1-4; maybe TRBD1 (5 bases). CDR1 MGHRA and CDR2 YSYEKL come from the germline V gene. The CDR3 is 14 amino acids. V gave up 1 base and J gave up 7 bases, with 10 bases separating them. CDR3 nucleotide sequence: TGCGCCAGCAGCCAAGGGAGGGGAGGTGAAAAACTGTTTTTT. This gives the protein CASSQGRGGEKLFF.

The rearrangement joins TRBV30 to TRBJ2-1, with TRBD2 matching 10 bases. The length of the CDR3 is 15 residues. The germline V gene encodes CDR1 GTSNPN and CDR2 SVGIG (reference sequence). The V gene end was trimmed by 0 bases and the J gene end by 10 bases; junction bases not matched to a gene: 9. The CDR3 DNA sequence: TGTGCCTGGAGTGTACTTGGACTAGCGGCCAGAGAGCAGTTCTTC. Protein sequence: CAWSVLGLAAREQFF.

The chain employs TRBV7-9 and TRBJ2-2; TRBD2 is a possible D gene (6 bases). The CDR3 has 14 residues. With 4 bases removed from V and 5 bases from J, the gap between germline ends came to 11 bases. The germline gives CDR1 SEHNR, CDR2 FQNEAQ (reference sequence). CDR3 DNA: TGTGCCAGCAGCTCGGGACTTGGGACCGGGGAGCTGTTTTTT. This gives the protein CASSSGLGTGELFF. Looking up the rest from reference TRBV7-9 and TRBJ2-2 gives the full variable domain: DTGVSQNPRHKITKRGQNVTFRCDPISEHNRLYWYRQTLGQGPEFLTYFQNEAQLEKSRLLSDRFSAERPKGSFSTLEIQRTEQGDSAMYLCASSSGLGTGELFFGEGSRLTVL.

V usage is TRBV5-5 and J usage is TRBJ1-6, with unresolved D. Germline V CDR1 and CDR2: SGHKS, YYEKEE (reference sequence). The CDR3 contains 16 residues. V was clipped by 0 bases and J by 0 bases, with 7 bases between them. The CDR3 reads CASSLDRVSYNSPLHF. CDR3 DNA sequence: TGTGCCAGCAGCTTGGATCGGGTCTCCTATAATTCACCCCTCCACTTT. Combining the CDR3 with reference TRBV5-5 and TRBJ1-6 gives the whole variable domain DAGVTQSPTHLIKTRGQQVTLRCSPISGHKSVSWYQQVLGQGPQFIFQYYEKEERGRGNFPDRFSARQFPNYSSELNVNALLLGDSALYLCASSLDRVSYNSPLHFGNGTRLTVT.

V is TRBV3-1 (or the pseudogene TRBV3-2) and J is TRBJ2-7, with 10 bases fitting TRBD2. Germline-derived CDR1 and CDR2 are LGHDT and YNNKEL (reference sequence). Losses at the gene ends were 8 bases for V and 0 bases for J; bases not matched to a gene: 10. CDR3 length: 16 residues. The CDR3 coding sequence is TGTGCCAGCGGGGCTAGCGGGAGCGCGGTCTCCTACGAGCAGTACTTC. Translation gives CASGASGSAVSYEQYF.

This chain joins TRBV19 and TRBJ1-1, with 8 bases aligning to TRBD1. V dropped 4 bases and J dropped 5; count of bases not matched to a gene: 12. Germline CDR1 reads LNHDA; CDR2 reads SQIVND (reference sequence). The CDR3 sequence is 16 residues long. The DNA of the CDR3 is TGTGCCAGTAGTAGCCGACAGGGGCGTGTTAAGACTGAAGCTTTCTTT. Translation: CASSSRQGRVKTEAFF. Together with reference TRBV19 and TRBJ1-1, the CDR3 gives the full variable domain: DGGITQSPKYLFRKEGQNVTLSCEQNLNHDAMYWYRQDPGQGLRLIYYSQIVNDFQKGDIAEGYSVSREKKESFPLTVTSAQKNPTAFYLCASSSRQGRVKTEAFFGQGTRLTVV.

CDR3 DNA sequence: TGTGCCACCAGTGGGGGCGGCAGCAATCAGCCCCAGCATTTT. As protein: CATSGGGSNQPQHF. The chain carries TRBV24-1 and TRBJ1-5; a weak D match, TRBD1 (5 bases). This CDR3 spans 14 amino acids. Germline V gene lookup returns CDR1 KGHDR and CDR2 SFDVKD. Trimming removed 5 bases from V and 1 base from J, with 8 bases in between.

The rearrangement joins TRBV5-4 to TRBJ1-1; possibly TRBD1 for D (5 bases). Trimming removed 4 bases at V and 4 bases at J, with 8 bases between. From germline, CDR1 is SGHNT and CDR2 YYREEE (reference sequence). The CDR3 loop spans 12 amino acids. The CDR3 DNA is TGTGCCAGCAGCGAAAGGGGCACTGAAGCTTTCTTT. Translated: CASSERGTEAFF.

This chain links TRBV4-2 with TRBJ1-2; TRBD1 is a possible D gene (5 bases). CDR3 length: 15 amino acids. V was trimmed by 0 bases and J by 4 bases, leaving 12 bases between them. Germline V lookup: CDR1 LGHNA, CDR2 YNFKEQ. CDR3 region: CASSQDPDSPYGYTF. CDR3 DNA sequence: TGTGCCAGCAGCCAAGATCCCGACAGTCCCTATGGCTACACCTTC.

CDR3 loop: CASSPGTSGIGEQFF. The CDR3 DNA follows: TGTGCCAGCAGTCCCGGGACTAGCGGGATTGGTGAGCAGTTCTTC. The chain employs TRBV27 and TRBJ2-1, with TRBD2 identical over 13 bases. This CDR3 is built from 15 residues. The ends lost 5 bases at V and 9 bases at J; junction bases unmatched: 7. From germline, CDR1 is MNHEY and CDR2 SMNVEV (reference sequence).

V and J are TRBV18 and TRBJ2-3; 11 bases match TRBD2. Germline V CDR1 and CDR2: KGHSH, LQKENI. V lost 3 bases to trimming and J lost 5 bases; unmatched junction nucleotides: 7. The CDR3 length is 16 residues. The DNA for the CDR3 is TGTGCCAGCTCACCTTACGGACTAGCGGGTCAAGATACGCAGTATTTT. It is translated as CASSPYGLAGQDTQYF. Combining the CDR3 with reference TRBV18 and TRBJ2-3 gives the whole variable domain NAGVMQNPRHLVRRRGQEARLRCSPMKGHSHVYWYRQLPEEGLKFMVYLQKENIIDESGMPKERFSAEFPKEGPSILRIQQVVRGDSAAYFCASSPYGLAGQDTQYFGPGTRLTVL.

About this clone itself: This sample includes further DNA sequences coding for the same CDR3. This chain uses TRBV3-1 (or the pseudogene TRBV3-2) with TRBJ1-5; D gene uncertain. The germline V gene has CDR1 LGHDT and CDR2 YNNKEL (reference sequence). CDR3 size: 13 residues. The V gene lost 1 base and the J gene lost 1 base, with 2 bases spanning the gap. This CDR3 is CASSQASNQPQHF. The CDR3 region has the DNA TGTGCCAGCAGCCAAGCAAGCAATCAGCCCCAGCATTTT.

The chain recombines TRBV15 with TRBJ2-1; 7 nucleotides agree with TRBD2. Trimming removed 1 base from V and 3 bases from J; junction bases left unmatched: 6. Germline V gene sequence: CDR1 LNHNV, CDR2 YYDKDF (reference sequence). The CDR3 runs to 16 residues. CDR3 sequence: CATSRGGGRDYNEQFF. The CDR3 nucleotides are TGTGCCACCAGCAGAGGAGGCGGGAGAGACTACAATGAGCAGTTCTTC.

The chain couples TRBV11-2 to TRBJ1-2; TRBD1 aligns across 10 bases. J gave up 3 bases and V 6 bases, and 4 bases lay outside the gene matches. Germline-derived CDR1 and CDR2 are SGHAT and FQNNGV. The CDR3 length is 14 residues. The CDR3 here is CASRPGQGDYGYTF. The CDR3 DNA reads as TGTGCCAGCAGACCTGGACAGGGGGACTATGGCTACACCTTC. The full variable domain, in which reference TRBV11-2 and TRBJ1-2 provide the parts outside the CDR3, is EAGVAQSPRYKIIEKRQSVAFWCNPISGHATLYWYQQILGQGPKLLIQFQNNGVVDDSQLPKDRFSAERLKGVDSTLKIQPAKLEDSAVYLCASRPGQGDYGYTFGSGTRLTVV.

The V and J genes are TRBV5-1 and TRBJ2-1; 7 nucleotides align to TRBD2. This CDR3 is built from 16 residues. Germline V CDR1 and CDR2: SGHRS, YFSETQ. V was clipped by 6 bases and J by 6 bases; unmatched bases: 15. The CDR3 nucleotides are TGCGCCAGCACGAGGGGTAGCGGGTCCGCCGGCAATGAGCAGTTCTTC. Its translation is CASTRGSGSAGNEQFF.

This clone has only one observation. The CDR3 DNA reads as TGTGCCAGCAGCCAAGATCGGGGGGACGTGGAGACCCAGTACTTC. Its protein product is CASSQDRGDVETQYF. The chain carries TRBV3-1 (or the pseudogene TRBV3-2) and TRBJ2-5, with TRBD2 matching 7 bases. From germline, CDR1 is LGHDT and CDR2 YNNKEL (reference sequence). The CDR3 is 15 amino acids. V trimming: 0 bases; J trimming: 5 bases; junction bases outside the gene matches: 6.

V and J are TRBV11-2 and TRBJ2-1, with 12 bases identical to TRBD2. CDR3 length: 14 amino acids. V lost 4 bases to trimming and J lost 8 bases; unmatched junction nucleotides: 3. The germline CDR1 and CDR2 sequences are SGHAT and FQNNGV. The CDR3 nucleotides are TGTGCCAGCAGCTCAGGACTAGCGGGATATGAGCAGTTCTTC. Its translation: CASSSGLAGYEQFF.

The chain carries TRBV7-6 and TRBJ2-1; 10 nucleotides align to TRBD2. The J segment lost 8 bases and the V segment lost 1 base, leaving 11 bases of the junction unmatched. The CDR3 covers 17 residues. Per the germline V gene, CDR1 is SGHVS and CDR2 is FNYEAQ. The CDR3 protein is CASSLEELASGSYEQFF. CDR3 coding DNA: TGTGCCAGCAGCTTAGAAGAATTGGCTAGCGGGAGCTATGAGCAGTTCTTC.